The TCR beta chain described here comes from a study of blood T cell repertoires in COVID-19. About the study: From T cells, B-cell-depleted T cells, or PBMCs came the material, which was cDNA or gDNA.

Seattle patients were enrolled while actively infected and followed longitudinally. Germline loops: CDR1 LGHDT, CDR2 YNNKEL (reference sequence). This CDR3 has 16 amino acids. Trimming took off 1 base at V and 0 bases at J, with 12 bases between the two ends. Original processing notes: Amplification of reference gene primers was used by the study to estimate nucleated cell counts. This table comes from immunoSEQ multiplex PCR, and its TCRdb copy is limited to in-frame clones, with some not included. D and trimming were read from the DNA, whereas the V and J calls and clone size are those reported in that table. Of about 480,000 clones listed, 89% were seen once; the top ten hold roughly 1%.

The origin of this receptor is a man aged 18-30 years with COVID-19, enrolled during active disease. This rearrangement joins TRBV3-1 (or the pseudogene TRBV3-2) to TRBJ1-2; D not resolved. Sequencing was performed on peripheral blood. In DNA form, the CDR3 reads TGTGCCAGCAGCCAAGCGGGTGGCCTAGCTAACTATGGCTACACCTTC. It is translated as CASSQAGGLANYGYTF.